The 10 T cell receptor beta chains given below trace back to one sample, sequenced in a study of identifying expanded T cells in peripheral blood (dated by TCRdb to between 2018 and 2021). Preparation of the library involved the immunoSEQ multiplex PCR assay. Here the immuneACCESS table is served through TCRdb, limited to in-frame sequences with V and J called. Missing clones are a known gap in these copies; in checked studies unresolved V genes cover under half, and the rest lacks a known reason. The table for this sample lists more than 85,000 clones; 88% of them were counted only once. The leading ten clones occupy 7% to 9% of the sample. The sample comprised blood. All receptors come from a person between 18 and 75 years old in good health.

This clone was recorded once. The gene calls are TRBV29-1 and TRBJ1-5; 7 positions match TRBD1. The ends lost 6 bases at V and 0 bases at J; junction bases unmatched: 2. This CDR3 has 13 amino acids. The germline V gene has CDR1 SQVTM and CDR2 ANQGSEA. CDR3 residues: CSVRQGSNQPQHF. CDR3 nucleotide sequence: TGCAGCGTGCGACAGGGTAGCAATCAGCCCCAGCATTTT.

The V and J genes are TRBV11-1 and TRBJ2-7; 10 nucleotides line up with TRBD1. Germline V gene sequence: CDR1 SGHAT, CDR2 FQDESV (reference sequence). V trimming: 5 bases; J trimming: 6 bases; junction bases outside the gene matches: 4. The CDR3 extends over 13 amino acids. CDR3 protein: CASSTTGGGEQYF. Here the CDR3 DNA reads TGTGCCAGCAGCACGACAGGGGGCGGCGAGCAGTACTTC.

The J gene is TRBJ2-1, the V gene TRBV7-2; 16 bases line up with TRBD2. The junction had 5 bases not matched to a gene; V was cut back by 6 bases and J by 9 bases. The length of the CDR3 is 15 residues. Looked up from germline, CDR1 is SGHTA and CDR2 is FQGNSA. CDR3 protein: CASRPGTSGGGEQFF. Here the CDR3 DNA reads TGTGCCAGCAGGCCCGGGACTAGCGGGGGGGGTGAGCAGTTCTTC.

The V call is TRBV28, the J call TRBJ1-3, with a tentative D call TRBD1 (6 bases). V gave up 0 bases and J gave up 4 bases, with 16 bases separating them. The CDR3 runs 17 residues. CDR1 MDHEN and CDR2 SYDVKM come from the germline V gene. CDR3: CASSLWSGGASGNTIYF. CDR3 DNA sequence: TGTGCCAGCAGTTTATGGTCCGGGGGCGCGTCCGGAAACACCATATATTTT.

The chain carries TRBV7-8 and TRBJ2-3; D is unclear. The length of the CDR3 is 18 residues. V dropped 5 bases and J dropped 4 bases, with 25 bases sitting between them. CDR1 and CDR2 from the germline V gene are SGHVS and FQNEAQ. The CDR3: CASSPRKTVTRSPDTQYF. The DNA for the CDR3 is TGTGCCAGCAGCCCACGGAAGACGGTTACACGCAGCCCAGATACGCAGTATTTT.

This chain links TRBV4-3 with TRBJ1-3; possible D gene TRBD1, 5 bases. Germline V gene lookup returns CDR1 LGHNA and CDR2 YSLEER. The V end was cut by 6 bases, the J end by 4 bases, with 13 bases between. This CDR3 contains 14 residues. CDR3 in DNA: TGCGCCAGCAGTAGTATTAGGGGAGGAAACACCATATATTTT. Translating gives CASSSIRGGNTIYF.

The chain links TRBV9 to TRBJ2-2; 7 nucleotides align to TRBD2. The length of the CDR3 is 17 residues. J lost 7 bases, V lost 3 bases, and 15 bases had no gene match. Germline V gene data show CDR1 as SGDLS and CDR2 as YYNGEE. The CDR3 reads CASSAPGGAGAVGELFF. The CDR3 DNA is TGTGCCAGCAGCGCTCCCGGGGGTGCGGGAGCGGTCGGGGAGCTGTTTTTT.

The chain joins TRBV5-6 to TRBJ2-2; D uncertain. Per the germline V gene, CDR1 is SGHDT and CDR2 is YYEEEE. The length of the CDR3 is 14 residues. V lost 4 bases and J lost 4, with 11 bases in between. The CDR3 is CASSLGWGTGELFF. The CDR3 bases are TGTGCCAGCAGCCTGGGGTGGGGCACCGGGGAGCTGTTTTTT.

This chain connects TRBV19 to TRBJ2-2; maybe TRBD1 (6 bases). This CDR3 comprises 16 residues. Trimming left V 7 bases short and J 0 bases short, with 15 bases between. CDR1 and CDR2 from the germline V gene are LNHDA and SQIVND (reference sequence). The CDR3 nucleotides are TGTGCCAGTACTGATTCCGGGACAACGAACACCGGGGAGCTGTTTTTT. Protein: CASTDSGTTNTGELFF.

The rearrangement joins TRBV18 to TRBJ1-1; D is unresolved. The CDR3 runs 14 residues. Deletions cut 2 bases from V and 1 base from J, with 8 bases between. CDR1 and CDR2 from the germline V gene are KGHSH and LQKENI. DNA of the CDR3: TGTGCCAGCTCACCAGACACAGCGAACACTGAAGCTTTCTTT. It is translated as CASSPDTANTEAFF.